This entry concerns a single T cell receptor beta chain. This clone came up a few times. What this receptor recognizes is not known. Base-call qualities are not available, and no considerably larger clone is one nucleotide away. This entry is derived from a study of cytomegalovirus exposure and HLA in healthy donors (dated by TCRdb to the late 2010s). About the investigation overall: An earlier analysis of 587 of the donors reported approximately 280 Gb of sequence data and some 110 million unique TCR beta sequences obtained from about 200 million T cells. Around 300 gigabases of sequencing data and approximately 85 million unique TCR sequences were included in an early release covering roughly 600 HLA-typed donors. Of the 300 to 450 genotyped donors, 65% to 90% fell in the genetic ancestry cluster associated with self-reported Caucasian donors. The aim of the study was to test whether cataloging public T cell receptors could identify signatures of past pathogen exposure. The study used immunosequencing to profile the T cell repertoires of approximately 690 subjects and linked those repertoires to cytomegalovirus serostatus. In addition to the first cohort of 650 to 800 subjects, a separate validation cohort of 130 or so different subjects was used. The study combined high-throughput TCR immunosequencing, statistical association of individual TCRs with disease status, and machine learning to predict cytomegalovirus infection status. In a later analysis, previously published TCR beta repertoires from about 670 donors were re-analyzed and high-resolution HLA genotyping was added so that TCR occurrence patterns could be studied. In the later analysis, no new phenotypic data were used to find candidate immune exposures; instead, reliance was placed on TCR beta sequences and their occurrence across donors. In an earlier analysis of around 540 of the donors, high-throughput TCR beta sequencing was used to judge whether each TCR beta V gene segment behaved as functional or pseudogenic. Alongside the repertoire data, information on donor age, sex, ethnicity and CMV serostatus was compiled. In a later genetic analysis, genome-wide SNP genotypes for about 55% of the roughly 670 donors were used, and that subset was treated as a discovery cohort. Every discovery cohort repertoire had been produced on one sequencing platform. Class I and class II HLA loci were covered by the typing at four-digit resolution. The number of typed donors differed by locus: about 629-640 for A, B, C, DRB1 and DQB1; 500 to 550 for DQA1; 606 for DPA1; and approximately 450 for DPB1. Five DR-DQ haplotypes were handled as single units for association and clustering, since linkage in the cohort was strong. On average, 235,054 unique TCR beta nucleotide sequences were sequenced per donor among some 430 genotyped donors of the cohort, with roughly 19% of those sequences being non-productive. Broad study findings and their caveats: The classifier was reported to diagnose cytomegalovirus status with high specificity and sensitivity in both the original and validation cohorts. Specific HLA alleles were associated with 16,951 TCR beta sequences at a false discovery rate of 0.05 in a later analysis. Because the 87-base-pair reads could not distinguish some IMGT-functional V segments, including TRBV6-2 and TRBV6-3, those segments were excluded. In a later analysis, several top co-occurrence clusters were reported to appear linked to parvovirus B19, influenza, CMV and Epstein-Barr virus. In a later genetic analysis, fewer N-insertions in productive TCRs were reported among donors in an Asian-associated ancestry cluster than the roughly 640-donor mean. The only immune exposure information available for the cohort was CMV serostatus. In a later genetic analysis, a missense DCLRE1C variant was associated with V-gene and J-gene trimming of TCR beta chains, and the association was replicated in an independent cohort. The study gave a list of 150 to 200 TCR beta chains associated with cytomegalovirus. Assigning TCR associations to individual alleles was difficult when HLA alleles, especially DR and DQ, strongly co-occurred. A later analysis found that most CMV-associated TCR beta chains appeared HLA-restricted, with HLA associations seemingly driven largely by CMV exposure. Roughly uniform sequencing depth across donors was assumed in presence/absence analyses, although this assumption may not hold. In an earlier analysis of approximately 590 of the donors, most TCR beta V segments were observed in productive rearrangements about 87% or about 30% of the time, broadly matching IMGT annotations. HLA typing was unavailable for some donors at each locus, so association tests used only the typed subset. Only TCR beta chains were sequenced in this cohort, and the absence of alpha or paired-chain data limited detectable features. Linkage disequilibrium might explain the correlated functional status among segregating V segments, but an unknown experimental factor could not be ruled out. Across donors, most TCR sequences were observed very rarely, whereas some public TCRs were present in many individuals. A later analysis found that TCR association rates varied across HLA loci, with DRB1 alleles showing the most associated TCRs and HLA-C alleles the fewest. The authors suggested that the approach could potentially be generalized to other disease states and immunological phenotypes. A cluster of highly shared sequence variants was judged likely to represent a technical artifact of the sequencing pipeline. The earlier analysis of nearly 600 of the donors excluded 15 to 20 rarely observed V segments, including chromosome 9 orphons, because counts were too low. In a later analysis, HLA-associated TCR beta chains showed more clonal expansion and lower generation probabilities than non-associated chains that were equally common. In vitro tests confirmed that a few of the cytomegalovirus-associated TCR beta chains recognize cytomegalovirus antigens. A further reported finding was that TCR beta sequences accurately predicted the HLA-A and HLA-B alleles for most subjects in the first cohort.

To prepare the library, the immunoSEQ multiplex PCR assay was applied. The multiplex PCR relied on a mix of 60 forward primers for TCR Vbeta segments and 13 reverse primers for TCR Jbeta segments. A multiplex PCR assay on genomic DNA amplified the CDR3 region of rearranged TCR beta genes. On the Illumina HiSeq System, the amplified TCR beta libraries were sequenced as 87-base-pair reads. Processing in the source paper ran as follows. Across the roughly 700 repertoires, a later analysis counted around 80 million unique TCR beta chains, roughly 11 million of which were shared by at least two donors. Raw reads were error-corrected and collapsed into unique sequences by a nearest-neighbor algorithm in which closely related sequences were merged to remove PCR and sequencing errors. To assign V, D and J gene segments, CDR3 sequences were aligned to IMGT reference sequences. Each retained sequence needed at least a six-nucleotide match to both a V gene segment and a J gene segment. A rearrangement counted as productive if the CDR3 had no stop codons and remained in frame with V and J, and every other rearrangement counted as non-productive. CDR3 was defined according to IMGT convention as the region running from the second conserved V-encoded cysteine to the conserved J-encoded phenylalanine. The earlier analysis of a few hundred of the donors excluded sequences that lacked an unambiguous match to a single V gene segment. An earlier analysis of almost 600 of the donors classified V segments as functional when productive rearrangements were above 56.7% and as segregating when the standard deviation between donors was above 5%. A statistical classification framework was built to diagnose cytomegalovirus status from the catalog of TCR beta chain sequences. In a later analysis, V and J genes were assigned by comparing TCR nucleotide sequences against IMGT/GENE-DB human TR gene sequences. In a later analysis, CDR3 sequences and most-parsimonious VDJ recombination scenarios were assigned using the TCRdist pipeline. In a later analysis, every TCR beta chain was defined by the combination of its CDR3 amino acid sequence and its V-gene family, and reads without a unique V-gene family were dropped. To address suspected cross-contamination and a sequencing artifact, a later analysis removed 592 highly shared, low-generation-probability nucleotide sequences. In a later analysis, a clonal expansion index was calculated for each public chain from normalized within-repertoire ranks of inferred template counts. A later analysis computed generation probabilities with a VDJ recombination model fitted to out-of-frame rearrangements, and checked the results against IGoR. In a later analysis, TCR-TCR, TCR-HLA and TCR-CMV co-occurrence was scored with hypergeometric tests, and a repertoire-size bias correction was applied to TCR pairs. False discovery rates were estimated in a later analysis by permuting HLA or CMV assignments 20 times. A later analysis grouped co-occurring TCRs with DBSCAN, adding TCRdist sequence similarity when clustering within HLA-allele-positive subsets. Co-occurrence clustering excluded repertoires with fewer than 30,000 or more than 120,000 public chains, plus five with anomalous nucleotide sharing. TCRdb took this table from immuneACCESS and kept in-frame rearrangements with V and J called. Such tables lack part of the clones; where checked against another copy, unresolved V genes explain under half of the gap, and the rest is unexplained. V, J and clone size are those of that table, while D and trimming were read from the DNA. In this sample the table shows just over 150,000 clones, 78% of which occur a single time. In total, the top ten clones hold roughly 3% of the sample.

The germline V gene (reference sequence) specifies LNHDA as CDR1 and SQIVND as CDR2. Measured from the cysteine to the phenylalanine, the CDR3 is 14 residues long. The entry retains the CDR3 DNA only, 42 bases that are in frame from base 1. V loses 4 bases, J loses 0 bases, and the germline ends lie 10 bases apart. The cohort was made up of 500 to 850 healthy bone marrow donors. Cohort members were all nominally healthy when sampled, although unrecorded immune exposures were likely present. The donor was CMV seronegative and belonged to the group of under 400 seronegative cohort members. A peripheral blood sample was provided by each donor, and peripheral blood mononuclear cells were used for TCR beta sequencing. Genomic DNA extraction from the blood cell samples was performed with the Qiagen DNeasy Blood Extraction Kit.

Sequencing used PBMCs. The receptor chain draws on TRBV19 and TRBJ2-7; no confident D gene assignment can be made. This clonotype was sampled from a woman aged 40 to 50 in good health and CMV-seronegative. The DNA sequence follows: TGTGCCAGTAGTACCACGCACAACTCCTACGAGCAGTACTTC. Its protein is CASSTTHNSYEQYF.